Reported below is one T cell receptor (beta chain). Sequencing targeted TCR beta in blood CD8+ and CD4+ T cells. It was with random hexamers that roughly 0.45 to 1 ug RNA was reverse transcribed. The method of amplification for TCR beta CDR3 was immunoSEQ multiplex PCR, covering 54 Vbeta and 13 Jbeta. TCRdb redid the calling of the immunoSEQ multiplex PCR reads with MiXCR, one entry per CDR3 protein. There are 100,000 to 150,000 distinct CDR3 sequences in the sample; approximately 79% occur only once, and around 0.5% lies in the top ten. Trimming left V 5 bases short and J 7 bases short, with 17 bases between. From germline, CDR1 is MNHEY and CDR2 SMNVEV (reference sequence). The CDR3 covers 15 residues. The sample belongs to a study of CD8 T cells in Susac syndrome.

The chain combines TRBV27 with TRBJ1-4, with D perhaps TRBD1 (6 bases). The sequence came from a human donor with multiple sclerosis. Sequencing was carried out using CD8+ T cells from PBMCs. The CDR3 DNA reads as TGTGCCAGCAGTCTGGGGGCCGGAGTGGGTGAAAAACTGTTTTTT. Amino acids: CASSLGAGVGEKLFF.